These 16 T cell receptor beta chains were all obtained from the same sample, sequenced in a study of CD8+ T cells in alopecia areata. RNA, once extracted, was reverse transcribed into cDNA for use as the sequencing template. Clones were read by immunoSEQ multiplex PCR, and TCRdb kept only the in-frame ones, dropping some. The table has 200,000 or so clones, 50% to 65% seen once. The input for sequencing was CD4+ T cells sorted from blood, taken at week 0. The receptor set was obtained from a human donor with alopecia areata.

This clone was observed a few times. The chain uses TRBV18 and TRBJ2-3; possibly TRBD1 or TRBD2 for D (5 bases each). The ends were cut back, 4 bases at V and 2 bases at J, with 7 bases in the middle. CDR3 length: 13 residues. The germline gives CDR1 KGHSH, CDR2 LQKENI. The CDR3 DNA sequence: TGTGCCAGCTCACGAGGGGACACAGATACGCAGTATTTT. Amino acid sequence: CASSRGDTDTQYF.

The rearrangement links TRBV6-1 to TRBJ2-2; D gene uncertain. V was shortened by 5 bases and J by 5 bases, with 6 bases between the two germline ends. The germline V gene has CDR1 MNHNS and CDR2 SASEGT. This CDR3 is 12 amino acids long. The CDR3: CASSTTTGELFF. The CDR3 nucleotides read TGTGCCAGCAGTACCACTACCGGGGAGCTGTTTTTT.

To note about this clone: Being one base from a much bigger clone, this may be a read error. V gene TRBV7-9 combines with J gene TRBJ2-3; no clear D gene. Trimming took off 3 bases at V and 2 bases at J, with 3 bases between the two ends. The CDR3 sequence is 12 residues long. From germline, CDR1 is SEHNR and CDR2 FQNEAQ (reference sequence). This CDR3 is CASSFYTDTQYF. CDR3 nucleotide sequence: TGTGCCAGCAGCTTCTACACAGATACGCAGTATTTT.

V usage is TRBV5-1 and J usage is TRBJ1-1; unclear D gene. Deletions cut 2 bases from V and 1 base from J, with 12 bases between. The CDR3 is made up of 15 amino acids. CDR1 is SGHRS, CDR2 YFSETQ, per germline. In DNA form, the CDR3 reads TGCGCCAGCAGCTTTTCGGGTTCGGGGAACACTGAAGCTTTCTTT. It translates to CASSFSGSGNTEAFF.

In its sample, this clone was seen a few times. The chain is built from TRBV30 and TRBJ1-1; a possible D gene is TRBD1 (5 bases). Trimming took 2 bases from V and 6 from J, leaving 22 bases between them. The CDR3 consists of 16 residues. The germline V gene encodes CDR1 GTSNPN and CDR2 SVGIG (reference sequence). CDR3 DNA sequence: TGTGCCTGGAGTCCCCGGGACCGTCGTCGGTTCGCTGAAGCTTTCTTT. Protein product: CAWSPRDRRRFAEAFF. The full variable domain, completed using reference TRBV30 and TRBJ1-1, is SQTIHQWPATLVQPVGSPLSLECTVEGTSNPNLYWYRQAAGRGLQLLFYSVGIGQISSEVPQNLSASRPQDRQFILSSKKLLLSDSGFYLCAWSPRDRRRFAEAFFGQGTRLTVV.

The chain is built from TRBV29-1 and TRBJ2-1; D is unresolved. The CDR3 length is 15 residues. Germline V gene data show CDR1 as SQVTM and CDR2 as ANQGSEA. V dropped 6 bases and J dropped 6 bases, with 21 bases sitting between them. The CDR3 sequence: CSVRSLGRASNEQFF. The CDR3 DNA sequence: TGCAGCGTCCGAAGTCTAGGAAGGGCCTCCAATGAGCAGTTCTTC.

This clone was counted only a few times. The rearrangement joins TRBV19 to TRBJ1-6, with a weak D call TRBD1 (5 bases). The V gene's germline CDR1 is LNHDA and CDR2 SQIVND (reference sequence). The germline V and J ends were trimmed by 9 bases and 5 bases, with 11 bases remaining between them. CDR3 length equals 13 residues. The CDR3 DNA follows: TGTGCCAGCAGGGTAGTGGATAATTCACCCCTCCACTTT. Its protein product is CASRVVDNSPLHF.

The chain is built from TRBV6-1 and TRBJ2-3; 12 bases line up with TRBD2. Germline V gene data show CDR1 as MNHNS and CDR2 as SASEGT. This CDR3 spans 14 amino acids. V dropped 10 bases and J dropped 3; count of bases not matched to a gene: 5. DNA of the CDR3: TGTGCCACCCAGGGGACTAGCGGGACAGATACGCAGTATTTT. It codes for CATQGTSGTDTQYF.

This clone was observed a single time. The J gene is TRBJ2-7, the V gene TRBV2, with D perhaps assigned TRBD1 or TRBD2 (5 bases each). This CDR3 spans 13 amino acids. Trimming removed 2 bases from V and 2 bases from J, with 7 bases in between. Germline-derived CDR1 and CDR2 are SNHLY and FYNNEI. As DNA, the CDR3 is TGTGCCAGCAGTGAACTGGGACCCTACGAGCAGTACTTC. This translates into CASSELGPYEQYF.

The chain employs TRBV4-1 and TRBJ1-5; maybe TRBD1 (5 bases). This CDR3 spans 14 amino acids. CDR1 and CDR2 (germline): MGHRA, YSYEKL. Trimming pared 5 bases from V and 6 bases from J, leaving 14 bases between. The CDR3 loop reads CASSTQGGGQPQHF. DNA of the CDR3: TGCGCCAGCAGCACCCAGGGTGGTGGTCAGCCCCAGCATTTT.

This rearrangement joins TRBV5-1 to TRBJ2-2; D possibly matches TRBD1 or TRBD2 (5 bases each). Germline values: CDR1 SGHRS, CDR2 YFSETQ. The CDR3 runs 14 residues. The V gene lost 2 bases and the J gene lost 3 bases, with 8 bases spanning the gap. In nucleotides, the CDR3 is TGCGCCAGCAGCTTAACGGGGCACACCGGGGAGCTGTTTTTT. Translated: CASSLTGHTGELFF.

The rearrangement links TRBV4-1 to TRBJ2-3, with TRBD2 matching 8 bases. This CDR3 is built from 16 residues. The V gene's germline CDR1 is MGHRA and CDR2 YSYEKL. Germline trimming cut 1 base from V and 2 bases from J; bases unmatched to any gene: 5. The CDR3 sequence: CASSQAYSGNTDTQYF. The DNA for the CDR3 is TGCGCCAGCAGCCAAGCGTATAGCGGGAACACAGATACGCAGTATTTT.

The V call is TRBV30, the J call TRBJ2-4, with 9 bases identical to TRBD2. The CDR3 covers 14 residues. CDR1 is GTSNPN, CDR2 SVGIG, per germline (reference sequence). The V segment lost 3 bases and the J segment 6 bases; nucleotides outside the gene matches: 6. CDR3: CAWSISGSRNIQYF. The CDR3 DNA reads TGTGCCTGGAGCATTAGCGGGAGTAGAAACATTCAGTACTTC.

This clone has more than one count but fewer than ten. The chain combines TRBV19 with TRBJ2-1, with 9 nucleotides matching TRBD2. Germline V CDR1 and CDR2: LNHDA, SQIVND (reference sequence). V was pared by 0 bases and J by 0 bases, with 3 bases of the junction left unmatched. CDR3 length equals 17 residues. This CDR3 is CASSIDGSGGSYNEQFF. CDR3 coding DNA: TGTGCCAGTAGTATAGATGGTAGCGGGGGCTCCTACAATGAGCAGTTCTTC.

The rearrangement joins TRBV9 to TRBJ2-7, with 9 bases lining up with TRBD2. Germline trimming cut 2 bases from V and 4 bases from J; bases unmatched to any gene: 4. Germline-derived CDR1 and CDR2 are SGDLS and YYNGEE. The CDR3 extends over 14 amino acids. In DNA form, the CDR3 reads TGTGCCAGCAGCGTTAGCGGGGGAGTTTACGAGCAGTACTTC. It specifies CASSVSGGVYEQYF.

This clone showed up just a few times. The chain couples TRBV7-9 to TRBJ2-1, with D possibly being TRBD1 (5 bases). The V gene's germline CDR1 is SEHNR and CDR2 FQNEAQ (reference sequence). Trimming shortened V by 1 base and J by 5 bases, and 9 bases separated the two germline ends. The CDR3 runs to 14 residues. The chain's CDR3 is CASSLVTVNNEQFF. CDR3 nucleotides: TGTGCCAGCAGCTTAGTGACAGTTAACAATGAGCAGTTCTTC.